Presented here are 30 T cell receptor beta chains from one specimen sequenced in a study of blood T cell repertoires in COVID-19. TCRdb's copy holds only in-frame clones and misses some; the assay was immunoSEQ multiplex PCR. Of about 210,000 clones listed, 88% are singletons. Sequenced material: PBMCs or T cells enriched from blood (not recorded which). The receptor set was obtained from a woman aged 40 to 50 with acute COVID-19.

The rearrangement links TRBV5-4 to TRBJ1-4, with 8 positions matching TRBD1. CDR3 length: 15 residues. From germline, CDR1 is SGHNT and CDR2 YYREEE (reference sequence). Trimming took 2 bases from V and 3 from J; bases not matched to a gene: 3. DNA of the CDR3: TGTGCCAGCAGCTTTAAGGGACAGGCTAATGAAAAACTGTTTTTT. This gives the protein CASSFKGQANEKLFF.

This chain joins TRBV10-3 and TRBJ2-7; TRBD2 matches 13 bases. The germline gives CDR1 ENHRY, CDR2 SYGVKD. J gave up 3 bases and V 10 bases, and 3 bases lay outside the gene matches. CDR3 length equals 13 residues. CDR3 loop: CASGTSGNYEQYV. Here the CDR3 DNA reads TGTGCCAGCGGGACTAGCGGGAACTACGAGCAGTACGTC.

V is TRBV4-2 and J is TRBJ1-2; D may be TRBD1 (6 bases). Looked up from germline, CDR1 is LGHNA and CDR2 is YNFKEQ. V shed 1 base and J shed 2 bases, with 11 bases lying between them. The CDR3 is made up of 15 amino acids. The CDR3 loop reads CASSQAEGENYGYTF. In nucleotides, the CDR3 is TGTGCCAGCAGCCAAGCCGAGGGGGAGAACTATGGCTACACCTTC.

The chain uses TRBV21-1 and TRBJ2-1; TRBD2 is the table's D call, not checked against the DNA. TRBV21-1 is a pseudogene locus. The CDR3 is made up of 18 amino acids. CDR3 protein: CASSKTGTRGRRYNEQFF. The CDR3 bases are TGTGCCAGCAGCAAAACGGGGACACGCGGGAGAAGGTACAATGAGCAGTTCTTC.

The chain links TRBV6-5 to TRBJ1-2; weak D call: TRBD1 (5 bases). V lost 5 bases and J lost 8, with 21 bases in between. Germline V CDR1 and CDR2: MNHEY, SVGAGI. The CDR3 consists of 15 residues. CDR3 DNA: TGTGCCAGCAGTCCAGGCCGGCGGGGCGCGGAGGGCTACACCTTC. The encoded protein is CASSPGRRGAEGYTF.

This chain connects TRBV4-3 to TRBJ1-1; weak D call: TRBD1 (5 bases). Trimming took off 1 base at V and 7 bases at J, with 13 bases between the two ends. Germline CDR1 is LGHNA and CDR2 is YSLEER. The CDR3 contains 14 residues. For the CDR3, the DNA is TGCGCCAGCAGCCAAGGTTTGAGCAGGGATGAAGCTTTCTTT. Amino acid sequence: CASSQGLSRDEAFF.

This clone was seen only a few times. V usage is TRBV6-5 and J usage is TRBJ2-5, with TRBD1 matching over 7 bases. V lost 4 bases to trimming and J lost 1 base; unmatched junction nucleotides: 6. CDR1 MNHEY and CDR2 SVGAGI come from the germline V gene. This CDR3 is built from 15 residues. The CDR3 nucleotides are TGTGCCAGCAGTTCGTTGACAGGGAGCCAAGAGACCCAGTACTTC. Its translation is CASSSLTGSQETQYF.

V gene TRBV12-3 or TRBV12-4 combines with J gene TRBJ2-7, with 7 bases that match TRBD1. V lost 9 bases to trimming and J lost 3 bases; unmatched junction nucleotides: 5. CDR3 length equals 12 residues. The DNA for the CDR3 is TGTGCCAGGAAGGGACAGAACTACGAGCAGTACGTC. Amino acid sequence: CARKGQNYEQYV.

The gene calls are TRBV27 and TRBJ1-2; 10 nucleotides match TRBD1. This CDR3 spans 15 amino acids. V shed 2 bases, J shed 7 bases, and the junction held 7 bases outside the gene matches. Germline V gene sequence: CDR1 MNHEY, CDR2 SMNVEV (reference sequence). Written as DNA, the CDR3 is TGTGCCAGCAGTTTAACGCGACAGGGGGCGGGTGGCTACACCTTC. It encodes CASSLTRQGAGGYTF.

The V and J genes are TRBV21-1 and TRBJ2-5; whether TRBD2, the table's D call, matches the DNA was not checked. TRBV21-1 is shown as a pseudogene. This CDR3 has 15 residues. The CDR3 DNA sequence: TGTGCCAGCAGCACCCGGGTGTCCCTGGCAGAGACCCAGTACTTC. The encoded protein is CASSTRVSLAETQYF.

The chain joins TRBV7-6 to TRBJ2-5; 9 nucleotides match TRBD2. Germline V lookup: CDR1 SGHVS, CDR2 FNYEAQ. Germline trimming cut 10 bases from V and 4 bases from J; bases unmatched to any gene: 10. The length of the CDR3 is 14 residues. The CDR3 is CATRGGGGVETQYF. The CDR3 DNA reads TGTGCCACCCGAGGCGGGGGGGGAGTAGAGACCCAGTACTTC.

Only a few counts were recorded for this clone. The chain has TRBV5-4 and TRBJ2-1; D perhaps matches TRBD2 (6 bases). CDR3 length: 16 amino acids. Germline V gene data show CDR1 as SGHNT and CDR2 as YYREEE (reference sequence). Trimming removed 0 bases at V and 6 bases at J, with 16 bases between. Written as DNA, the CDR3 is TGTGCCAGCAGCTTGGGGAGGAGGGCTAGTCTCAATGAGCAGTTCTTC. Its translation: CASSLGRRASLNEQFF.

The V and J genes are TRBV4-3 and TRBJ2-2; 14 positions match TRBD2. The CDR3 totals 17 residues. The germline V gene encodes CDR1 LGHNA and CDR2 YSLEER. J was trimmed by 2 bases and V by 7 bases; bases with no gene match: 6. This CDR3 is CASTRTSGGTNTGELFF. DNA for the CDR3: TGCGCCAGCACCAGGACTAGCGGGGGGACCAACACCGGGGAGCTGTTTTTT.

The chain combines TRBV19 with TRBJ1-1; D may be TRBD1 (5 bases). Deletions cut 3 bases from V and 1 base from J, with 12 bases between. CDR3 size: 15 residues. The germline CDR1 and CDR2 sequences are LNHDA and SQIVND (reference sequence). CDR3 loop: CASSIPWGGNTEAFF. The CDR3 nucleotides are TGTGCCAGTAGTATCCCCTGGGGGGGGAACACTGAAGCTTTCTTT.

The rearrangement uses TRBV9 and TRBJ1-1; a weak D match, TRBD1 (5 bases). V lost 1 base and J lost 0, with 10 bases in between. Germline CDR1 is SGDLS and CDR2 is YYNGEE. This CDR3 is 15 amino acids long. In DNA form, the CDR3 reads TGTGCCAGCAGCGTACTCGGGGGGATGAACACTGAAGCTTTCTTT. It yields the protein CASSVLGGMNTEAFF.

V usage is TRBV7-2 and J usage is TRBJ2-7; tentative D call: TRBD1 (6 bases). The CDR3 is 16 amino acids. Trimming took 2 bases from V and 2 from J, leaving 16 bases between them. Germline assignment: CDR1 SGHTA and CDR2 FQGNSA. The CDR3 here is CASSLLGVTGAYEQYF. Here the CDR3 DNA reads TGTGCCAGCAGCTTATTGGGGGTGACAGGCGCCTACGAGCAGTACTTC.

This clone was detected a few times. The chain couples TRBV19 to TRBJ1-5; D uncertain. This CDR3 contains 15 residues. Germline CDR1 LNHDA, CDR2 SQIVND (reference sequence). V lost 9 bases, J lost 3 bases, and 18 bases lay in between. The CDR3 region is CARYIGLHPNQPQHF. The CDR3 DNA sequence: TGTGCCAGGTATATTGGACTTCACCCCAATCAGCCCCAGCATTTT. The full variable domain, its missing parts supplied by reference TRBV19 and TRBJ1-5, is DGGITQSPKYLFRKEGQNVTLSCEQNLNHDAMYWYRQDPGQGLRLIYYSQIVNDFQKGDIAEGYSVSREKKESFPLTVTSAQKNPTAFYLCARYIGLHPNQPQHFGDGTRLSIL.

This clone occurred a few times. The chain carries TRBV7-2 and TRBJ1-1; maybe TRBD1 (5 bases). V dropped 4 bases and J dropped 3 bases, with 15 bases sitting between them. The CDR3 is 15 residues long. Germline assignment: CDR1 SGHTA and CDR2 FQGNSA. The CDR3 bases are TGTGCCAGCAGCTCTCAAGGGGTTGGGTACACTGAAGCTTTCTTT. Translated: CASSSQGVGYTEAFF.

V is TRBV6-8 and J is TRBJ2-7, with a possible D match to TRBD1 (5 bases). V lost 3 bases and J 5 bases, leaving 17 bases between the germline ends. CDR3 length: 15 amino acids. Germline V gene sequence: CDR1 MNHGY, CDR2 SAAAGT. CDR3 in amino acids: CASSYGPGFADEQYV. DNA of the CDR3: TGTGCCAGCAGTTATGGCCCAGGGTTTGCGGACGAGCAGTACGTC.

The genes are TRBV6-5 and TRBJ1-2, with TRBD1 identical over 7 bases. Germline V gene lookup returns CDR1 MNHEY and CDR2 SVGAGI. The ends lost 8 bases at V and 5 bases at J; junction bases unmatched: 5. The length of the CDR3 is 12 residues. The CDR3 loop is CASSDRVYGYTF. The CDR3 DNA sequence: TGTGCCAGCTCCGACAGGGTGTATGGCTACACCTTC.

The chain has TRBV30 and TRBJ1-5; 10 bases fit TRBD1. The V and J ends lost 7 bases and 3 bases, in that order; junction bases with no gene match: 3. CDR1 is GTSNPN, CDR2 SVGIG, per germline (reference sequence). The CDR3 sequence is 13 residues long. This CDR3 is CASGTGDNQPQHF. For the CDR3, the DNA is TGTGCCTCCGGGACAGGGGACAATCAGCCCCAGCATTTT.

CDR3 sequence reads: CASSHDSGSADTQYF. In DNA, the CDR3 is TGCGCCAGCAGCCACGACAGCGGGAGTGCAGATACGCAGTATTTT. The V and J genes are TRBV4-3 and TRBJ2-3; 8 positions match TRBD2. The CDR3 is 15 residues long. The V gene end was trimmed by 3 bases and the J gene end by 4 bases; junction bases not matched to a gene: 6. CDR1 and CDR2 (germline): LGHNA, YSLEER.

The chain links TRBV18 to TRBJ2-3; D possibly corresponds to TRBD2 (6 bases). Germline CDR1 and CDR2: KGHSH and LQKENI. The CDR3 is made up of 15 amino acids. With 1 base removed from V and 2 bases from J, the gap between germline ends came to 10 bases. The CDR3 bases are TGTGCCAGCTCACCACTAGGACTACCCACAGATACGCAGTATTTT. It is translated as CASSPLGLPTDTQYF.

The V call is TRBV5-1, the J call TRBJ2-3, with 8 bases aligning to TRBD1. The CDR3 length is 15 residues. J gave up 4 bases and V 0 bases, and 4 bases lay outside the gene matches. Germline CDR1 and CDR2: SGHRS and YFSETQ. For the CDR3, the DNA is TGCGCCAGCAGCTTGGGGGCAGGGGGCGCAGATACGCAGTATTTT. Translation gives CASSLGAGGADTQYF.

The chain employs TRBV4-1 and TRBJ1-5, with TRBD1 matching over 8 bases. Germline values: CDR1 MGHRA, CDR2 YSYEKL. This CDR3 has 15 amino acids. V shed 4 bases and J 1 base; nucleotides not matched to a gene: 3. CDR3 loop: CASSPDRGSNQPQHF. As DNA, the CDR3 is TGCGCCAGCAGCCCCGACAGGGGAAGCAATCAGCCCCAGCATTTT.

The gene calls are TRBV7-2 and TRBJ1-3; 7 positions agree with TRBD1. This CDR3 has 19 residues. V lost 3 bases, J lost 0 bases, and 14 bases stayed unmatched. Germline CDR1 and CDR2: SGHTA and FQGNSA. CDR3 loop: CASSFILTGLTSSGNTIYF. CDR3 nucleotides: TGTGCCAGCAGCTTTATACTGACAGGGCTCACGTCCTCTGGAAACACCATATATTTT.

The sample holds one count of this clone. The chain uses TRBV4-2 and TRBJ2-3, with 7 bases lining up with TRBD2. CDR3 size: 18 residues. J lost 1 base, V lost 0 bases, and 10 bases had no gene match. CDR1 and CDR2 (germline): LGHNA, YNFKEQ. CDR3 protein: CASSQERGGLGGTDTQYF. The DNA for the CDR3 is TGTGCCAGCAGCCAAGAAAGGGGAGGACTAGGGGGCACAGATACGCAGTATTTT.

J is TRBJ2-1 and V is TRBV5-1; 10 bases match TRBD2. The CDR3 is made up of 15 amino acids. In germline, CDR1 is SGHRS, CDR2 YFSETQ. V was clipped by 3 bases and J by 7 bases; unmatched bases: 7. The CDR3 protein is CASSSLAGASNEQFF. CDR3 nucleotide sequence: TGCGCCAGCAGCTCGCTAGCGGGAGCTAGTAATGAGCAGTTCTTC.

This chain uses TRBV19 with TRBJ1-2; TRBD1 matches at 7 bases. The length of the CDR3 is 14 residues. Germline CDR1 LNHDA, CDR2 SQIVND (reference sequence). The V segment lost 3 bases and the J segment 4 bases; nucleotides outside the gene matches: 5. The CDR3 nucleotides are TGTGCCAGTAGTATCCAAGCAGGGGGCTATGGCTACACCTTC. It is translated as CASSIQAGGYGYTF.

The rearrangement uses TRBV19 and TRBJ2-7; D might be TRBD1 (6 bases). V was clipped by 6 bases and J by 5 bases, with 20 bases between them. The CDR3 extends over 15 amino acids. Germline CDR1 LNHDA, CDR2 SQIVND (reference sequence). The CDR3 protein is CASRPGHLMADEQYF. The DNA for the CDR3 is TGTGCCAGTAGACCGGGACATCTCATGGCCGACGAGCAGTACTTC.